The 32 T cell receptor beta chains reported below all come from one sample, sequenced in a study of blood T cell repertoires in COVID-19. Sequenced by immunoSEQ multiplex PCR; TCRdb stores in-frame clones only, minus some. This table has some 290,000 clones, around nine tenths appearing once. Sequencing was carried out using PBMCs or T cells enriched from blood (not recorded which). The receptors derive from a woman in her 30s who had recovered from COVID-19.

CDR3 in amino acids: CASSQPIRVPGELFF. CDR3 DNA: TGCGCCAGCAGCCAACCAATCAGGGTCCCCGGGGAGCTGTTTTTT. The chain joins TRBV4-1 to TRBJ2-2; TRBD1 is a possible D gene (5 bases). This CDR3 contains 15 residues. V was shortened by 2 bases and J by 6 bases, with 13 bases between the two germline ends. Germline CDR1 is MGHRA and CDR2 is YSYEKL.

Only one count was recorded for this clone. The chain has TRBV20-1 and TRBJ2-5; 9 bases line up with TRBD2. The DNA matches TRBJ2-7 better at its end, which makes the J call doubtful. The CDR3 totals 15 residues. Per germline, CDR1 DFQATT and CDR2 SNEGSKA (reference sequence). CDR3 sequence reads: CSASKLAGIFYEQYF. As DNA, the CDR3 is TGCAGTGCTAGTAAGCTAGCGGGGATATTCTACGAGCAGTACTTC.

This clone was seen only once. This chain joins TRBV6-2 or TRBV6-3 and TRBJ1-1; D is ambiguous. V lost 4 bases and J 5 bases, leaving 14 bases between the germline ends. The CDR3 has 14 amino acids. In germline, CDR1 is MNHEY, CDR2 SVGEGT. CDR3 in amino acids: CASSSFTTGTEAFF. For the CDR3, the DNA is TGTGCCAGCAGTTCCTTCACCACGGGTACTGAAGCTTTCTTT.

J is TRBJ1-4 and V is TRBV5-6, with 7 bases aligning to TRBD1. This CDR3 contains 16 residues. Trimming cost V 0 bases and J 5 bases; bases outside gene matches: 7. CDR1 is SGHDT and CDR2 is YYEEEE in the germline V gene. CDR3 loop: CASSLGMTGRNEKLFF. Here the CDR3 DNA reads TGTGCCAGCAGCTTGGGCATGACAGGGAGGAATGAAAAACTGTTTTTT.

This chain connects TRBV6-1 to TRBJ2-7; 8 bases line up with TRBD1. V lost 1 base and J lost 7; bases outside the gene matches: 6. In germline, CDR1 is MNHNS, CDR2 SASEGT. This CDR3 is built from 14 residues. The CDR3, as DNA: TGTGCCAGCAGTGAAGATCCAGGGGGCTTTGAGCAGTACTTC. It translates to CASSEDPGGFEQYF.

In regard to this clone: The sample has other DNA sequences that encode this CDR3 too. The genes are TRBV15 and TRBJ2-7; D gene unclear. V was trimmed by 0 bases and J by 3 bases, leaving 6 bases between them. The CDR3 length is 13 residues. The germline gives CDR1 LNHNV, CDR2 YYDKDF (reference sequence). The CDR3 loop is CATSRDRVYEQYF. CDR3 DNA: TGTGCCACCAGCAGAGATCGTGTCTACGAGCAGTACTTC.

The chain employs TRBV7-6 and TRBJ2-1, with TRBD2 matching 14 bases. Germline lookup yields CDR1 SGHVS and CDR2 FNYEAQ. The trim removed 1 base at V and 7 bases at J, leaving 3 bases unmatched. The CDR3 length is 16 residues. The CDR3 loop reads CASSLEGLAGVNEQFF. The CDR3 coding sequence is TGTGCCAGCAGCTTAGAGGGACTAGCGGGAGTGAATGAGCAGTTCTTC.

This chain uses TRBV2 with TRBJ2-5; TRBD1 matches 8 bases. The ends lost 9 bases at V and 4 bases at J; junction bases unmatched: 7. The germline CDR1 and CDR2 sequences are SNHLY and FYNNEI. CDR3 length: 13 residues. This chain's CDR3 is CASRGQGGETQYF. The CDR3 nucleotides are TGTGCCAGTAGAGGACAGGGCGGAGAGACCCAGTACTTC.

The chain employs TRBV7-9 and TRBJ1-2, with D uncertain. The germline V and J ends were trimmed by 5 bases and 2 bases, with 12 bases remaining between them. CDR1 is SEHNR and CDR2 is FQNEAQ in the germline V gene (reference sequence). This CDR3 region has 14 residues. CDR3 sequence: CASSGGYLNYGYTF. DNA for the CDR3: TGTGCCAGCAGCGGAGGGTATCTGAACTATGGCTACACCTTC.

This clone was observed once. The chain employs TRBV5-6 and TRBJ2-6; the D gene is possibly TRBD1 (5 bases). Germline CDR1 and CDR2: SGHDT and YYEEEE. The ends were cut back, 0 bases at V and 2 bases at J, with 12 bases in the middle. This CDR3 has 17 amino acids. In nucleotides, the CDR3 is TGTGCCAGCAGCTTGGCCCGGGTAGGGGCTGGGGCCAACGTCCTGACTTTC. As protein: CASSLARVGAGANVLTF.

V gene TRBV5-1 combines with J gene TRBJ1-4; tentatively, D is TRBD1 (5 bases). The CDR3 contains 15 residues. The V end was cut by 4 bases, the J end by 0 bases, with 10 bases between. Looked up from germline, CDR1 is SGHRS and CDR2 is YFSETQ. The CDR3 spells CASSGGVPTNEKLFF. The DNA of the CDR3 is TGCGCCAGCAGCGGAGGGGTGCCAACTAATGAAAAACTGTTTTTT.

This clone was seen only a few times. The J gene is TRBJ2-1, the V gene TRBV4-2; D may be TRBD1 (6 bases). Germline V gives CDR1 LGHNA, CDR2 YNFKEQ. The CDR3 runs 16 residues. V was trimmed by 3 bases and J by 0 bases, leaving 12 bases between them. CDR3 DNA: TGTGCCAGCAGCCACCAAGGACAGAGCTCCTACAATGAGCAGTTCTTC. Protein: CASSHQGQSSYNEQFF.

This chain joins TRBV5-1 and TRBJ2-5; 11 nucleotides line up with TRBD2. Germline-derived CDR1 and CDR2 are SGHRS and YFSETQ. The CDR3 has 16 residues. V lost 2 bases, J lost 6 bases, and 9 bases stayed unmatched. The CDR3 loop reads CASSLIAGGPLKTQYF. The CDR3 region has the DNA TGCGCCAGCAGCTTAATAGCGGGAGGGCCTTTGAAGACCCAGTACTTC.

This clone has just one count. CDR3: CASSLDLFETQYF. The CDR3 coding sequence is TGTGCCAGCAGTCTAGATCTCTTTGAGACCCAGTACTTC. The V call is TRBV2, the J call TRBJ2-5; the D is unclear. The length of the CDR3 is 13 residues. Germline V gene lookup returns CDR1 SNHLY and CDR2 FYNNEI. The V and J ends lost 5 bases and 5 bases respectively, with 12 bases between them. Full variable domain (missing parts from reference TRBV2 and TRBJ2-5): EPEVTQTPSHQVTQMGQEVILRCVPISNHLYFYWYRQILGQKVEFLVSFYNNEISEKSEIFDDQFSVERPDGSNFTLKIRSTKLEDSAMYFCASSLDLFETQYFGPGTRLLVL.

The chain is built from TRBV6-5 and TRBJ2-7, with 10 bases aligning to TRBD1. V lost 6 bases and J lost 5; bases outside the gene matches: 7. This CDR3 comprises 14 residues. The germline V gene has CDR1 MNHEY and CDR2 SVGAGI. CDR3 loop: CASRRRDRGNEQYF. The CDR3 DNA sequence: TGTGCCAGCAGACGCCGGGACAGGGGCAACGAGCAGTACTTC.

The CDR3 here is CASSLDISGSTDTQYF. In DNA, the CDR3 is TGTGCCAGCAGCTTAGATATTAGCGGGAGCACAGATACGCAGTATTTT. The chain has TRBV7-8 and TRBJ2-3; 7 positions match TRBD2. J gave up 0 bases and V 1 base, and 4 bases lay outside the gene matches. The length of the CDR3 is 16 residues. CDR1 is SGHVS and CDR2 is FQNEAQ in the germline V gene.

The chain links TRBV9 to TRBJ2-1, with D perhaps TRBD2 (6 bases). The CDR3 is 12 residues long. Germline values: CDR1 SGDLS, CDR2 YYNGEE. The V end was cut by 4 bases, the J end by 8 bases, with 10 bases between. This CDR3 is CASSLERDEQFF. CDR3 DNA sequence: TGTGCCAGCAGCCTTGAGCGGGATGAGCAGTTCTTC. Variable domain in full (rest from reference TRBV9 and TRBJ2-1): DSGVTQTPKHLITATGQRVTLRCSPRSGDLSVYWYQQSLDQGLQFLIQYYNGEERAKGNILERFSAQQFPDLHSELNLSSLELGDSALYFCASSLERDEQFFGPGTRLTVL.

This CDR3 is CASSSGHTNTGELFF. DNA for the CDR3: TGTGCCAGCAGCTCGGGACATACGAACACCGGGGAGCTGTTTTTT. The chain uses TRBV11-3 and TRBJ2-2; the D gene is possibly TRBD1 (6 bases). CDR1 is SGHNT and CDR2 is YENEEA in the germline V gene. The CDR3 contains 15 residues. Trimming shortened V by 4 bases and J by 0 bases, and 9 bases separated the two germline ends.

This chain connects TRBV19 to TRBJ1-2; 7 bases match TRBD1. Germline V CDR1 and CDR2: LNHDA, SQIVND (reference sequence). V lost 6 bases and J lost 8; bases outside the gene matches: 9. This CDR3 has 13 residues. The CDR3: CASSPTTGSGYTF. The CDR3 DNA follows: TGTGCCAGTAGCCCCACGACAGGGTCCGGCTACACCTTC.

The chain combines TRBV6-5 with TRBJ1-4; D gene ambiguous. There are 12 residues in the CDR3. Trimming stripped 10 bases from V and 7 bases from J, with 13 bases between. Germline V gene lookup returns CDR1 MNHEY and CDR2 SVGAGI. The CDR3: CATRGGLEKLFF. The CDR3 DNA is TGTGCCACCCGGGGAGGTCTTGAAAAACTGTTTTTT.

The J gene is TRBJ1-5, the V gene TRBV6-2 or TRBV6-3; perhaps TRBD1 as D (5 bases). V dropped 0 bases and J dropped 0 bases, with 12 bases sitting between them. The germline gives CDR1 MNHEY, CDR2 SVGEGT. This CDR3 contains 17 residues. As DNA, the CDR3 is TGTGCCAGCAGTTACTCGCTGGGACTATATAGCAATCAGCCCCAGCATTTT. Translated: CASSYSLGLYSNQPQHF.

The CDR3 loop is CASSESLAGGATETQYF. CDR3 bases: TGTGCCAGCAGTGAATCCCTGGCAGGGGGCGCGACGGAGACCCAGTACTTC. The chain is built from TRBV6-1 and TRBJ2-5, with TRBD1 matching over 8 bases. The CDR3 consists of 17 residues. CDR1 MNHNS and CDR2 SASEGT come from the germline V gene. Losses at the gene ends were 2 bases for V and 5 bases for J; bases not matched to a gene: 13.

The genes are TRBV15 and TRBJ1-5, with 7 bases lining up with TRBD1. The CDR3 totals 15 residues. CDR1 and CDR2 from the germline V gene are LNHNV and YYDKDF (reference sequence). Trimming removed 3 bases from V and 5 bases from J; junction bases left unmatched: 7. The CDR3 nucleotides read TGTGCCACCAGCAGTCGAACAGGGGTTTATCAGCCCCAGCATTTT. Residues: CATSSRTGVYQPQHF.

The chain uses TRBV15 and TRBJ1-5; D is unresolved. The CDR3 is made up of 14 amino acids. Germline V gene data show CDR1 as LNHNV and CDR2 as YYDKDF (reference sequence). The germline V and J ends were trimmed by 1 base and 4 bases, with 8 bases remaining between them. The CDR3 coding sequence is TGTGCCACCAGCAGAGGCGCGGGGAATCAGCCCCAGCATTTT. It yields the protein CATSRGAGNQPQHF.

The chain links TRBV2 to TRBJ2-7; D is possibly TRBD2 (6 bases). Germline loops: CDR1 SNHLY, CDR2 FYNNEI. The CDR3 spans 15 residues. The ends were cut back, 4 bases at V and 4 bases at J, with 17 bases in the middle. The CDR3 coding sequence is TGTGCCAGCAGTGTTGGACTCCCCGGAGGGTACGAGCAGTACTTC. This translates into CASSVGLPGGYEQYF.

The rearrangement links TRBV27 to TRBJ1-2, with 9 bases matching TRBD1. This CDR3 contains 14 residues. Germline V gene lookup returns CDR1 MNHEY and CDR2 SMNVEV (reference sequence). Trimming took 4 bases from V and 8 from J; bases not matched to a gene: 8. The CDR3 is CASSYRGRREGYTF. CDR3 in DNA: TGTGCCAGCAGTTACAGGGGGCGTAGAGAGGGCTACACCTTC.

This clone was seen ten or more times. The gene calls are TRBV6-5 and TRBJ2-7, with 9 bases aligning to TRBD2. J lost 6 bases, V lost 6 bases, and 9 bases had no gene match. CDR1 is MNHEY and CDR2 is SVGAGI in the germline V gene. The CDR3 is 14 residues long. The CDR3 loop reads CASRPGLAMREQYF. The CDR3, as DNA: TGTGCCAGCAGGCCGGGACTAGCAATGCGCGAGCAGTACTTC.

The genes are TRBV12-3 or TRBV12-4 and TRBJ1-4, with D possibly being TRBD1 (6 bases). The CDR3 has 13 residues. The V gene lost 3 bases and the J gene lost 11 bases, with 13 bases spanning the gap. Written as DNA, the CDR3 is TGTGCCAGCAGTTTGGGGGCCCAGAGGAAACTGTTTTTT. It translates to CASSLGAQRKLFF.

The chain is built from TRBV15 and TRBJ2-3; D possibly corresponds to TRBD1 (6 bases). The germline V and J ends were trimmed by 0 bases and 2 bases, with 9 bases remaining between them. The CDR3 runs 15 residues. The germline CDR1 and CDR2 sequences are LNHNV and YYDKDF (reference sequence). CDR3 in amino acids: CATSREHRDTDTQYF. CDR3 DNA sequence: TGTGCCACCAGCAGAGAGCACAGGGACACAGATACGCAGTATTTT.

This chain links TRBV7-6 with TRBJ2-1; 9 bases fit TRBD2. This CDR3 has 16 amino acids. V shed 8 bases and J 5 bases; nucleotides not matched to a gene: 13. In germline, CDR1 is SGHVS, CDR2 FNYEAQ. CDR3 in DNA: TGTGCCAGCGGGGAAAGAAGCGGGAGGTCGAACAATGAGCAGTTCTTC. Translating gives CASGERSGRSNNEQFF.

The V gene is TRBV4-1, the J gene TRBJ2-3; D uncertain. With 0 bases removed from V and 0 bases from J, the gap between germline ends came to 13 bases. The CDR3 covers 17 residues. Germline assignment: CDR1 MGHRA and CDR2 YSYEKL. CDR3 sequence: CASSQDPYQYSTDTQYF. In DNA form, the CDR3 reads TGCGCCAGCAGCCAAGATCCCTATCAATATAGCACAGATACGCAGTATTTT.

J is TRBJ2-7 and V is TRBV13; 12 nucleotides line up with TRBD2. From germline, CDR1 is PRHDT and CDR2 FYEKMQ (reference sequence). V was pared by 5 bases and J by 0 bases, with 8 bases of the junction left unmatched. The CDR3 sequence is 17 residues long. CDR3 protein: CASSAPGLAGRSYEQYF. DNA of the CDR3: TGTGCCAGCAGCGCCCCGGGACTAGCGGGTCGCTCCTACGAGCAGTACTTC.